The clone carrying this T cell receptor beta chain was detected a few times. Antigen unknown. The CDR3 has 14 residues. With 5 bases clipped from V and 5 bases from J, the junction kept 7 bases outside the gene matches. Germline CDR1 reads SGHTA; CDR2 reads FQGNSA. The sample comes from a study of regulatory T cells in long-lasting Graves disease. Regarding the study as a whole: Relative to newly diagnosed Graves' patients, persistent ones had lower TCR diversity. Whereas approximately 980 public clonotypes were shared by new patients, persistent patients shared more, at some 3,000.

With iRepertoire HTBI primers and Arm-PCR of CDR3 regions, TCR beta libraries were built. TCRdb recomputed calls from the multiplex PCR reads with MiXCR, one row per CDR3 protein. Found here are around 500,000 distinct CDR3 sequences, around 11% of them singletons; the top ten hold more than 8%. This sample's time point: newly diagnosed GD, antithyroid drugs for less than 3 months. The TCR library was made from RNA extracted from PBMCs. This sample was shared with a second study, whose subject was T cells in Graves' hyperthyroidism and ophthalmopathy. According to that study: Patients aged 18 to 65 with hyperthyroidism were newly diagnosed, with duration under 2 months.

This clonotype was obtained from a woman in her 30s with Graves disease. Source: peripheral blood mononuclear cells (PBMCs), taken at new diagnosis, from a patient treated with antithyroid drugs. This chain connects TRBV7-2 to TRBJ2-7; 9 bases map to TRBD1. CDR3 nucleotides: TGTGCCAGCAGCAAACCCGGGACAGGGAACGAGCAGTACTTC. Residues: CASSKPGTGNEQYF.